The 5 T cell receptor beta chains given below trace back to one sample, sequenced in a study of blood T cell repertoires in COVID-19 (dated by TCRdb to between 2020 and 2021). Library preparation used the immunoSEQ multiplex PCR assay. The source is immuneACCESS, and TCRdb retained only in-frame sequences with V and J called. Part of the clones is not carried over; for the studies checked, unresolved V genes explain less than half of this, and the remainder is unexplained. The sample has some 220,000 clones on record, approximately 80% of them singletons. The ten most abundant clones make up roughly 13% of the sample. The source material was peripheral blood. These receptors all come from a human donor in a cohort sampled during active COVID-19.

The chain links TRBV6-5 to TRBJ1-2, with a tentative D call TRBD1 (5 bases). In germline, CDR1 is MNHEY, CDR2 SVGAGI. This CDR3 spans 10 amino acids. With 8 bases removed from V and 8 bases from J, the gap between germline ends came to 9 bases. The CDR3 spells CASSQVGYTF. The CDR3 nucleotides are TGTGCCAGCTCACAGGTCGGCTACACCTTC.

The rearrangement uses TRBV21-1 and TRBJ1-1. TRBV21-1 is given as a pseudogene. This CDR3 contains 15 residues. This chain's CDR3 is CASSKEAGENTEAFF. The DNA of the CDR3 is TGTGCCAGCAGCAAAGAGGCGGGGGAGAACACTGAAGCTTTCTTT.

The rearrangement uses TRBV2 and TRBJ2-1; D is uncertain. V gave up 4 bases and J gave up 5 bases, with 9 bases separating them. This CDR3 has 13 residues. Germline-derived CDR1 and CDR2 are SNHLY and FYNNEI. The CDR3 coding sequence is TGTGCCAGCAGTGTAGGCAGGAACAATGAGCAGTTCTTC. Translation gives CASSVGRNNEQFF.

Here the CDR3 reads CASGNRQGNQPQHF. The CDR3 region has the DNA TGTGCCAGCGGGAATAGACAGGGCAATCAGCCCCAGCATTTT. V is TRBV21-1 and J is TRBJ1-5; the table's D call of TRBD1 was not tested on the DNA. TRBV21-1 is designated a pseudogene. The CDR3 runs 14 residues.

The CDR3: CATTPGGAKNIQYF. The CDR3 DNA sequence: TGTGCCACCACCCCCGGGGGGGCCAAAAACATTCAGTACTTC. The V and J genes are TRBV28 and TRBJ2-4; TRBD2 matches 7 bases. V lost 10 bases to trimming and J lost 1 base; unmatched junction nucleotides: 7. In germline, CDR1 is MDHEN, CDR2 SYDVKM. The CDR3 runs 14 residues.